The 20 T cell receptor beta chains below all came from one sample that was sequenced in a study of post-analysis software for immune sequencing data. TCR beta libraries were prepared from cDNA with unique molecular identifiers. TCRdb redid the calling of the PCR reads with MiXCR, one entry per CDR3 protein. The table lists hundreds of thousands of distinct CDR3 sequences, 44% of them singletons. These TCRs are of unknown antigen specificity. Overall study results and limits: With TRBV5-6, TRBV5-1 and TRBV20-1 included, about 5 TRBV segments were more frequent in patients than in controls.

Sequencing was performed on blood. Source of these receptors: a girl aged 10-17 years with multiple sclerosis.

In this sample, this clonotype turned up a few times. The V gene is TRBV20-1, the J gene TRBJ2-3; a possible D gene is TRBD2 (5 bases). The ends were cut back, 0 bases at V and 2 bases at J, with 6 bases in the middle. Looked up from germline, CDR1 is DFQATT and CDR2 is SNEGSKA (reference sequence). This CDR3 region has 13 residues. The CDR3 DNA sequence: TGCAGTGCTAGAGAGGACTTCACAGATACGCAGTATTTT. This codes for CSAREDFTDTQYF.

The J gene is TRBJ2-7, the V gene TRBV29-1, with 7 bases matching TRBD2. The DNA end is more similar to TRBJ2-5, so the J call may be wrong. The CDR3 extends over 15 amino acids. Germline V gene sequence: CDR1 SQVTM, CDR2 ANQGSEA. The CDR3 DNA reads TGCAGCGTTGAAGATCAGGAAGGGGAGGGGGAGACCCAGTACTTC. It yields the protein CSVEDQEGEGETQYF.

This clonotype was counted only a few times. Written as DNA, the CDR3 is TGTGCCAGCAGCTTAGCGAGGACAGGGAATTCACCCCTCCACTTT. Translation: CASSLARTGNSPLHF. The V gene is TRBV7-6, the J gene TRBJ1-6, with 8 bases aligning to TRBD1. The length of the CDR3 is 15 residues. Germline-derived CDR1 and CDR2 are SGHVS and FNYEAQ. V shed 0 bases and J 7 bases; nucleotides not matched to a gene: 2.

This clonotype occurred a few times. The chain recombines TRBV10-2 with TRBJ2-7; D call uncertain. V was trimmed by 10 bases and J by 3 bases, leaving 10 bases between them. Looked up from germline, CDR1 is WSHSY and CDR2 is SAAADI. The CDR3 consists of 11 residues. The CDR3 DNA reads TGCGCCACCGGACGGAACTACGAGCAGTACTTC. Translating it yields CATGRNYEQYF.

The chain employs TRBV4-1 and TRBJ2-5, with TRBD2 matching over 9 bases. CDR1 is MGHRA, CDR2 YSYEKL, per germline. The J segment lost 3 bases and the V segment lost 2 bases, leaving 4 bases of the junction unmatched. The CDR3 runs to 15 residues. The CDR3 region has the DNA TGCGCCAGCAGCCAACAGGGACTAGCTAAAGAGACCCAGTACTTC. It specifies CASSQQGLAKETQYF.

The chain couples TRBV7-6 to TRBJ2-1, with D hard to call. The CDR3 has 17 residues. CDR1 is SGHVS and CDR2 is FNYEAQ in the germline V gene. V shed 5 bases and J shed 0 bases, with 17 bases lying between them. CDR3 amino acids: CASSPGPAIYSYNEQFF. The DNA for the CDR3 is TGTGCCAGCAGCCCCGGGCCAGCGATCTACTCCTACAATGAGCAGTTCTTC.

The V and J genes are TRBV20-1 and TRBJ1-2, with a weak D call TRBD1 (6 bases). This CDR3 contains 11 residues. Germline V lookup: CDR1 DFQATT, CDR2 SNEGSKA (reference sequence). The CDR3 spells CRAGTSYGYTF. The CDR3 bases are TGCAGGGCGGGGACATCTTATGGCTACACCTTC.

The chain joins TRBV6-4 to TRBJ2-1; TRBD2 might be the D (6 bases). V was clipped by 0 bases and J by 3 bases, with 12 bases between them. Per the germline V gene, CDR1 is MRHNA and CDR2 is SNTAGT. CDR3 length equals 16 residues. DNA of the CDR3: TGTGCCAGCAGTGACTCGTTTGGGAGGCACTACAATGAGCAGTTCTTC. It codes for CASSDSFGRHYNEQFF.

J is TRBJ2-7 and V is TRBV20-1; a possible D gene is TRBD2 (6 bases). Germline lookup yields CDR1 DFQATT and CDR2 SNEGSKA (reference sequence). V dropped 4 bases and J dropped 8 bases, with 24 bases sitting between them. The CDR3 is 15 amino acids. The CDR3 nucleotides are TGCAGTGCTACCCCTTTGAGGGAGGAAACGGGGAAGCAGTACTTC. It is translated as CSATPLREETGKQYF.

The genes are TRBV6-5 and TRBJ1-1; D gene unclear. The CDR3 sequence is 14 residues long. Germline V gene data show CDR1 as MNHEY and CDR2 as SVGAGI. The germline V and J ends were trimmed by 7 bases and 2 bases, with 14 bases remaining between them. The CDR3 spells CASTDGSLNTEAFF. Written as DNA, the CDR3 is TGTGCCAGCACCGACGGGTCACTCAACACTGAAGCTTTCTTT.

The rearrangement links TRBV12-3 or TRBV12-4 to TRBJ2-7; D perhaps matches TRBD2 (6 bases). Trimming removed 4 bases from V and 6 bases from J, with 10 bases in between. The CDR3 has 12 residues. This chain's CDR3 is CASSSLSGEQYF. In DNA, the CDR3 is TGTGCCAGCAGTTCTCTTAGCGGCGAGCAGTACTTC.

This sequence joins TRBV2 and TRBJ1-5, with 10 bases that match TRBD1. CDR3 length: 14 amino acids. The ends lost 8 bases at V and 7 bases at J; junction bases unmatched: 8. CDR1 is SNHLY, CDR2 FYNNEI, per germline. The CDR3 reads CASGGTGARQPQHF. The DNA for the CDR3 is TGTGCCAGCGGCGGGACAGGGGCTAGGCAGCCCCAGCATTTT.

The rearrangement joins TRBV27 to TRBJ1-1, with D tentatively TRBD1 (6 bases). The germline V and J ends were trimmed by 5 bases and 4 bases, with 11 bases remaining between them. CDR1 and CDR2 from the germline V gene are MNHEY and SMNVEV (reference sequence). The CDR3 covers 13 residues. DNA of the CDR3: TGTGCCAGCAGTCCAGGACAGATCACTGAAGCTTTCTTT. It translates to CASSPGQITEAFF.

The CDR3 DNA sequence: TGTGCCAGCGAGGACAGGGCGGGCACACATACGCAGTATTTT. It translates to CASEDRAGTHTQYF. The chain recombines TRBV21-1 with TRBJ2-3; TRBD1 is the table's D call, not checked against the DNA. TRBV21-1 counts as a pseudogene. This CDR3 has 14 amino acids.

The rearrangement uses TRBV10-3 and TRBJ1-1; possibly TRBD1 for D (6 bases). The germline V gene encodes CDR1 ENHRY and CDR2 SYGVKD. With 2 bases removed from V and 6 bases from J, the gap between germline ends came to 19 bases. The CDR3 is 16 amino acids. The CDR3: CAISEQQYRVNAEAFF. CDR3 nucleotides: TGTGCCATCAGTGAGCAACAATACAGGGTTAACGCTGAAGCTTTCTTT.

This clonotype turned up a few times. This chain uses TRBV12-3 or TRBV12-4 with TRBJ2-1; 14 bases agree with TRBD2. CDR3 size: 18 residues. After removal of 4 bases from V and 6 bases from J, the junction contained 11 bases not matched to a gene. CDR3 nucleotides: TGTGCCAGCAGTTCAACGACTAGCGGGAGGGCTAGAGGCAATGAGCAGTTCTTC. Amino acid sequence: CASSSTTSGRARGNEQFF.

The rearrangement joins TRBV11-2 to TRBJ1-1; D is uncertain. Germline V CDR1 and CDR2: SGHAT, FQNNGV. The CDR3 sequence is 16 residues long. V was pared by 4 bases and J by 0 bases, with 15 bases between. The CDR3 sequence: CASSSHFQTLNTEAFF. For the CDR3, the DNA is TGTGCCAGCAGCTCTCACTTTCAGACTTTGAACACTGAAGCTTTCTTT.

The V gene is TRBV7-3, the J gene TRBJ2-3, with D possibly called TRBD1 or TRBD2 (6 bases each). The CDR3 extends over 16 amino acids. Per the germline V gene, CDR1 is SGHTA and CDR2 is FQGTGA. The V end lost 2 bases, the J end lost 2 bases, and 14 bases lay between the germline ends. In DNA, the CDR3 is TGTGCCAGCAGCTTATCCCCGGGGGCACACACAGATACGCAGTATTTT. Amino acids: CASSLSPGAHTDTQYF. Full variable domain (remainder filled in from reference TRBV7-3 and TRBJ2-3): GAGVSQTPSNKVTEKGKYVELRCDPISGHTALYWYRQSLGQGPEFLIYFQGTGAADDSGLPNDRFFAVRPEGSVSTLKIQRTERGDSAVYLCASSLSPGAHTDTQYFGPGTRLTVL.

This clonotype has ten or more counts. J is TRBJ2-7 and V is TRBV4-1, with D possibly being TRBD1 (6 bases). V lost 0 bases and J lost 2, with 14 bases in between. Germline V gene data show CDR1 as MGHRA and CDR2 as YSYEKL. The CDR3 totals 16 residues. This chain's CDR3 is CASSQDYLGDTYEQYF. As DNA, the CDR3 is TGCGCCAGCAGCCAAGATTATCTGGGGGACACCTACGAGCAGTACTTC.

This clonotype was counted only a few times. The CDR3 protein is CASSFTAAYEQYF. The DNA for the CDR3 is TGTGCCAGCAGCTTCACGGCGGCCTACGAGCAGTACTTC. The chain employs TRBV5-5 and TRBJ2-7; D gene uncertain. The CDR3 consists of 13 residues. Trimming shortened V by 2 bases and J by 2 bases, and 8 bases separated the two germline ends. Germline assignment: CDR1 SGHKS and CDR2 YYEKEE (reference sequence).